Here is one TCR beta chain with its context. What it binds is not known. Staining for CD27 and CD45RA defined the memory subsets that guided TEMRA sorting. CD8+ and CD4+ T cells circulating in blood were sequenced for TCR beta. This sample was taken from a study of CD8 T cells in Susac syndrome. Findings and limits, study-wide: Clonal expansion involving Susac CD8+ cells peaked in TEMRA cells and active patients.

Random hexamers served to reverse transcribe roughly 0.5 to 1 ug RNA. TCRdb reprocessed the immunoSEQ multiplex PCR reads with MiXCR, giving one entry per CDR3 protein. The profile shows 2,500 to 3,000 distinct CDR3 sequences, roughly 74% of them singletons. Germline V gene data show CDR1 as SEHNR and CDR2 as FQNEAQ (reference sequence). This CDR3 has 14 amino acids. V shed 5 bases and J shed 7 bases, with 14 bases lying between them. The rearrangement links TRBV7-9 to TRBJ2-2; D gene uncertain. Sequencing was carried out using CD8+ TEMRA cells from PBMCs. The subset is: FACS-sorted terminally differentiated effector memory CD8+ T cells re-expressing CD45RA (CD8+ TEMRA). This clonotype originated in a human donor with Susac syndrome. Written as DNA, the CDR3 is TGTGCCAGCAGCAATAACCATTGGAACGGGGAGCTGTTTTTT. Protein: CASSNNHWNGELFF. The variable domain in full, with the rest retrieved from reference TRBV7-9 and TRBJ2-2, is DTGVSQNPRHKITKRGQNVTFRCDPISEHNRLYWYRQTLGQGPEFLTYFQNEAQLEKSRLLSDRFSAERPKGSFSTLEIQRTEQGDSAMYLCASSNNHWNGELFFGEGSRLTVL.